This TCR beta chain is drawn from a study of T-cell reconstitution after alpha-beta-depleted transplantation in children. Preparing the TCRbeta library involved the use of unique molecular identifiers. MiXCR, run by TCRdb on the PCR reads, gives a single entry per CDR3 protein. The table shows 700,000 or so distinct CDR3 sequences, with roughly 13% occurring only once. General study results and limits: Expanded graft clones numbering several hundred reportedly gave rise to alpha-beta T cells about two months after transplant. When one year had passed after transplant, most T-cell counts and diversity came from newly produced T cells.

In germline, CDR1 is SGHRS, CDR2 YFSETQ. The CDR3 runs 16 residues. Trimming stripped 0 bases from V and 4 bases from J, with 14 bases between. This clonotype occurred many times. Its antigen is not identified. This material consisted of PBMCs, taken before TCRalphabeta/CD19-depleted stem cell transplant. This receptor was identified in a girl aged 2 to 10 with congenital amegakaryocytic thrombocytopenia, due to receive a stem cell transplant. The chain is built from TRBV5-1 and TRBJ2-1, with D unresolved. CDR3 nucleotide sequence: TGCGCCAGCAGCTTGGGAGCACTGGCTTTATACAATGAGCAGTTCTTC. Amino acid sequence: CASSLGALALYNEQFF.